The text below deals with one T cell receptor (beta chain). A much larger clone differs from this one at a single base, so this may be a read error. The length of the CDR3 is 17 residues. V gave up 6 bases and J gave up 2 bases, with 17 bases separating them. Any patient presenting with uncontrolled infection, other autoimmune disease, pregnancy or lactation was left out. From more than 9.5 ml of fresh peripheral blood, PBMCs were isolated. This specimen comes from a study of T cells in Graves' hyperthyroidism and ophthalmopathy. Across the study: Peripheral blood was taken when the disease was first diagnosed, before any treatment began.

TCR beta CDR3 sequences were amplified from RNA transcripts. Initially, a first-round RT-PCR of the TCR CDR3 employed the HTBI primer set. MiXCR, run by TCRdb on the multiplex PCR reads, gives a single entry per CDR3 protein. Of hundreds of thousands of distinct CDR3 sequences listed, approximately 20% are singletons. The J gene is TRBJ2-6, the V gene TRBV12-3 or TRBV12-4; D might be TRBD2 (7 bases). This TCR came from a man in his forties or fifties with Graves' ophthalmopathy. Sequenced: blood. CDR3 loop: CASSSEGGGTGANVLTF. The CDR3 nucleotides read TGTGCCAGCAGCTCGGAGGGGGGAGGGACTGGGGCCAACGTCCTGACTTTC.